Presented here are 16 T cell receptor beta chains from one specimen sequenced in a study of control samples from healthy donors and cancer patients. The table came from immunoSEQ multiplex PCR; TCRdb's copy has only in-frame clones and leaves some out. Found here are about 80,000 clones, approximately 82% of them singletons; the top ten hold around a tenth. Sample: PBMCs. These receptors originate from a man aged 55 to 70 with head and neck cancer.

CDR3 DNA sequence: TGTGCCAGTCGGCATACTAGCGCCCCGGGCTACGAGCAGTACTTC. Translation: CASRHTSAPGYEQYF. The J gene is TRBJ2-7, the V gene TRBV19; 7 nucleotides agree with TRBD2. After removal of 8 bases from V and 3 bases from J, the junction contained 13 bases not matched to a gene. Germline lookup yields CDR1 LNHDA and CDR2 SQIVND (reference sequence). CDR3 length: 15 residues. Complete variable domain (other parts from reference TRBV19 and TRBJ2-7): DGGITQSPKYLFRKEGQNVTLSCEQNLNHDAMYWYRQDPGQGLRLIYYSQIVNDFQKGDIAEGYSVSREKKESFPLTVTSAQKNPTAFYLCASRHTSAPGYEQYFGPGTRLTVT.

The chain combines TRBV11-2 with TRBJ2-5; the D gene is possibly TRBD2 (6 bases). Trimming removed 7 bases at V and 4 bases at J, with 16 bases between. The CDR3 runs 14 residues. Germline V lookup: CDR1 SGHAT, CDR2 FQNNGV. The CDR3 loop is CASTPRTKGETQYF. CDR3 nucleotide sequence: TGTGCCAGCACCCCCCGGACTAAAGGAGAGACCCAGTACTTC. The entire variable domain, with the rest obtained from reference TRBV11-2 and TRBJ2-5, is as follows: EAGVAQSPRYKIIEKRQSVAFWCNPISGHATLYWYQQILGQGPKLLIQFQNNGVVDDSQLPKDRFSAERLKGVDSTLKIQPAKLEDSAVYLCASTPRTKGETQYFGPGTRLLVL.

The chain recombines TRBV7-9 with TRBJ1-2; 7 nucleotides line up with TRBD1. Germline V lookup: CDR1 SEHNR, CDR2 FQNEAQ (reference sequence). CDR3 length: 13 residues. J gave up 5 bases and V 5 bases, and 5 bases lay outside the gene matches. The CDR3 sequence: CASSHTGVYGYTF. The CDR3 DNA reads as TGTGCCAGCAGCCATACAGGGGTGTATGGCTACACCTTC.

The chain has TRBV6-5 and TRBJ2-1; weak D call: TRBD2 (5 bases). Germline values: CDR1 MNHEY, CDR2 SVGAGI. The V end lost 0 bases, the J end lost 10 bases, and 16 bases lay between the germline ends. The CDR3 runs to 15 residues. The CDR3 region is CASSYSKVHRGEQFF. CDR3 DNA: TGTGCCAGCAGTTACTCGAAGGTCCATCGCGGGGAGCAGTTCTTC.

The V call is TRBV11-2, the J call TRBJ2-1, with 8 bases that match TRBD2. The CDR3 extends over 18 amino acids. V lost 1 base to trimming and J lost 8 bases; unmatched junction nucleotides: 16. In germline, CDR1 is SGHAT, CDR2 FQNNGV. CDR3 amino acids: CASSLVSREGRRSDEQFF. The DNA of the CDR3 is TGTGCCAGCAGCTTAGTTAGCCGGGAGGGCCGAAGGTCCGATGAGCAGTTCTTC.

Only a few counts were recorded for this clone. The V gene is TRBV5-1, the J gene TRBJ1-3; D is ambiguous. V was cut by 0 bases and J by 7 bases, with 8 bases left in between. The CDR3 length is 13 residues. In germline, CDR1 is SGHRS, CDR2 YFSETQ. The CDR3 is CASSLGQFNTIYF. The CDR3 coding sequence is TGCGCCAGCAGCTTGGGTCAGTTTAACACCATATATTTT.

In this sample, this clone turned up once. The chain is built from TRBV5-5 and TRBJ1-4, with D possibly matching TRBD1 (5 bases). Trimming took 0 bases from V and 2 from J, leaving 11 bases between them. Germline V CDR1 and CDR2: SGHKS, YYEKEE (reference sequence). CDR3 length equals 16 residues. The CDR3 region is CASSLVGEPTNEKLFF. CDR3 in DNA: TGTGCCAGCAGCTTGGTAGGGGAACCGACTAATGAAAAACTGTTTTTT.

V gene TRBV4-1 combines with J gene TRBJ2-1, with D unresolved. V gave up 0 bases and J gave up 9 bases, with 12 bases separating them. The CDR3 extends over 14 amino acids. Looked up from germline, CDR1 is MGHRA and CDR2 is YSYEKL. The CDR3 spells CASSQDPGSGEQFF. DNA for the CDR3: TGCGCCAGCAGCCAAGATCCGGGCTCGGGTGAGCAGTTCTTC.

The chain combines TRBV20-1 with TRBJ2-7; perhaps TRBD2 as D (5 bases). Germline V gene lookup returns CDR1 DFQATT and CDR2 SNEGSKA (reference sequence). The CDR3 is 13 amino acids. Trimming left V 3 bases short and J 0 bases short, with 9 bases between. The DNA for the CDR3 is TGCAGTGCTAGTCCTAGCCCCTCCTACGAGCAGTACTTC. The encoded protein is CSASPSPSYEQYF.

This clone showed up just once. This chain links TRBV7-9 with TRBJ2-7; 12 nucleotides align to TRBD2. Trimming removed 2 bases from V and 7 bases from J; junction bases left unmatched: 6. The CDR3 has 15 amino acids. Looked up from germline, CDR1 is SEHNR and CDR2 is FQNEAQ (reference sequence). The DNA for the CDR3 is TGTGCCAGCAGCTTACGACTAGCGGGAGCGGGGGAGCAGTACTTC. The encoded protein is CASSLRLAGAGEQYF.

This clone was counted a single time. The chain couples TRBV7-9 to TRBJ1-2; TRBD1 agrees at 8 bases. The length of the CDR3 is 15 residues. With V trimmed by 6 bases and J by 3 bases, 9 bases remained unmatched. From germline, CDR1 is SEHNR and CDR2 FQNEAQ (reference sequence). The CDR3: CASRPQGEAHYGYTF. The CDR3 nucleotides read TGTGCCAGCAGACCACAGGGGGAGGCTCACTATGGCTACACCTTC. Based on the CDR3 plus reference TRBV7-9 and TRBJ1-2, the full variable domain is DTGVSQNPRHKITKRGQNVTFRCDPISEHNRLYWYRQTLGQGPEFLTYFQNEAQLEKSRLLSDRFSAERPKGSFSTLEIQRTEQGDSAMYLCASRPQGEAHYGYTFGSGTRLTVV.

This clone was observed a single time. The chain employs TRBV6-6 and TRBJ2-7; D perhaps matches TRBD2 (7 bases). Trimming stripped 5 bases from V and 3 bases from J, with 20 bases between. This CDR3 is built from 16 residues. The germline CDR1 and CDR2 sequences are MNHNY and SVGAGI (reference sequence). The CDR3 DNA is TGTGCCAGCAGTCGGGGGGCGGGACCAAGGGTCTACGAGCAGTACTTC. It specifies CASSRGAGPRVYEQYF.

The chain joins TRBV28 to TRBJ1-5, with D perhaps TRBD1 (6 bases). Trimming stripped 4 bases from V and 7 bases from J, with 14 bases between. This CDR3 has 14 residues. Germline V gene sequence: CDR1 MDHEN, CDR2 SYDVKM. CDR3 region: CASSSLLRGQPQHF. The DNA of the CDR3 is TGTGCCAGCAGTTCCCTTCTCAGGGGACAGCCCCAGCATTTT.

The CDR3 reads CASSPGGSNQPQHF. The DNA of the CDR3 is TGTGCCAGCAGCCCCGGGGGTAGCAATCAGCCCCAGCATTTT. V is TRBV5-4 and J is TRBJ1-5, with D perhaps TRBD1 (5 bases). The length of the CDR3 is 14 residues. Germline CDR1 SGHNT, CDR2 YYREEE (reference sequence). Trimming cost V 4 bases and J 0 bases, with 8 bases left between them.

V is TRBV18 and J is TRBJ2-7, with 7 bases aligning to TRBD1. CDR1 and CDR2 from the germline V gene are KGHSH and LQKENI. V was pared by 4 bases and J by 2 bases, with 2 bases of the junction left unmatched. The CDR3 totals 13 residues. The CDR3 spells CASSRGTAYEQYF. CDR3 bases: TGTGCCAGCTCACGTGGGACAGCCTACGAGCAGTACTTC.

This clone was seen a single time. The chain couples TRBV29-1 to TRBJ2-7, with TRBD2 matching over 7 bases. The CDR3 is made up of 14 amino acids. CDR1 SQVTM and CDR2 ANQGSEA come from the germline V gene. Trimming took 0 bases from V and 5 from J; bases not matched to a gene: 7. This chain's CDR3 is CSVEETGGRDEQYF. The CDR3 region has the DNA TGCAGCGTTGAAGAAACGGGAGGTCGGGACGAGCAGTACTTC.